These T cell receptor beta chains were read from a single sample in a study of control samples from healthy donors and cancer patients. The protocol was immunoSEQ multiplex PCR, while the TCRdb copy is restricted to in-frame clones and leaves out a portion. Found here are tens of thousands of clones, about 95% of them singletons; the top ten hold approximately 2.8%. Sequenced: blood. The source is a woman younger than 45 in good health. Each CDR3 is given with its conserved first and last residue. The D gene is left open where the match is weak. Not every row has a clone size; where given, it reads once, few, many or a size class.

d_call: NA; j_call: TRBJ1-5; clone_size: NA; v_call: TRBV27; cdr3_aa: CASSLSLGAGQPQHF; cdr3_nt: TGTGCCAGCAGTTTATCGTTGGGGGCGGGTCAGCCCCAGCATTTT
d_call: NA; j_call: TRBJ2-1; clone_size: NA; v_call: TRBV18; cdr3_aa: CASSPRSGNSYNEQFF; cdr3_nt: TGTGCCAGCTCACCCCGTTCCGGGAACTCCTACAATGAGCAGTTCTTC
d_call: NA; j_call: TRBJ1-3; clone_size: NA; v_call: TRBV3-1/TRBV3-2; cdr3_aa: CASSTITARGNTIYF; cdr3_nt: TGTGCCAGCAGCACTATCACTGCGAGGGGAAACACCATATATTTT
d_call: NA; j_call: TRBJ1-2; clone_size: NA; v_call: TRBV28; cdr3_aa: CASRPSDSYGYTF; cdr3_nt: TGTGCCAGCAGACCTTCGGACAGCTATGGCTACACCTTC
d_call: NA; j_call: TRBJ1-1; clone_size: NA; v_call: TRBV20-1; cdr3_aa: CSVWGNTEAFF; cdr3_nt: TGCAGTGTTTGGGGGAACACTGAAGCTTTCTTT
d_call: TRBD1; j_call: TRBJ1-6; clone_size: NA; v_call: TRBV27; cdr3_aa: CASSLWQGENSPLHF; cdr3_nt: TGTGCCAGCAGTTTATGGCAGGGGGAAAATTCACCCCTCCACTTT
d_call: TRBD1; j_call: TRBJ1-5; clone_size: once; v_call: TRBV28; cdr3_aa: CASSSSGGRNQPQHF; cdr3_nt: TGTGCCAGCAGTTCCTCAGGGGGTCGAAATCAGCCCCAGCATTTT
d_call: NA; j_call: TRBJ1-2; clone_size: NA; v_call: TRBV14; cdr3_aa: CASSQDGRVYGYTF; cdr3_nt: TGTGCCAGCAGCCAAGACGGCAGGGTATATGGCTACACCTTC
d_call: NA; j_call: TRBJ2-1; clone_size: NA; v_call: TRBV5-8; cdr3_aa: CASSLGRVREQFF; cdr3_nt: TGTGCCAGCAGCTTGGGGCGGGTGAGGGAGCAGTTCTTC
d_call: TRBD1; j_call: TRBJ1-5; clone_size: NA; v_call: TRBV28; cdr3_aa: CASSSPGQGNQPQHF; cdr3_nt: TGTGCCAGCAGTTCACCGGGACAGGGGAATCAGCCCCAGCATTTT
d_call: NA; j_call: TRBJ1-5; clone_size: NA; v_call: TRBV6-5; cdr3_aa: CASSTRFNQPQHF; cdr3_nt: TGTGCCAGCAGTACACGGTTCAATCAGCCCCAGCATTTT
d_call: TRBD1; j_call: TRBJ2-2; clone_size: NA; v_call: TRBV2; cdr3_aa: CASTGQGATGELFF; cdr3_nt: TGTGCCAGCACTGGACAGGGGGCGACCGGGGAGCTGTTTTTT
d_call: NA; j_call: TRBJ2-7; clone_size: NA; v_call: TRBV14; cdr3_aa: CASSQDRFSPGRIYEQYF; cdr3_nt: TGTGCCAGCAGCCAAGACCGGTTTTCCCCGGGCCGAATCTACGAGCAGTACTTC
d_call: NA; j_call: TRBJ2-5; clone_size: NA; v_call: TRBV28; cdr3_aa: CASSLTGETQYF; cdr3_nt: TGTGCCAGCAGTTTAACAGGGGAGACCCAGTACTTC
d_call: NA; j_call: TRBJ2-1; clone_size: NA; v_call: TRBV3-1/TRBV3-2; cdr3_aa: CASSQDSSYNEQFF; cdr3_nt: TGTGCCAGCAGCCAAGACAGCTCCTACAATGAGCAGTTCTTC
d_call: TRBD2; j_call: TRBJ2-7; clone_size: NA; v_call: TRBV6-6; cdr3_aa: CASATIGGISEQYF; cdr3_nt: TGTGCCAGCGCCACTATCGGGGGGATAAGCGAGCAGTACTTC
d_call: NA; j_call: TRBJ2-1; clone_size: NA; v_call: TRBV9; cdr3_aa: CASSVGSASWGEQFF; cdr3_nt: TGTGCCAGCAGCGTAGGTTCGGCCTCTTGGGGTGAGCAGTTCTTC
d_call: NA; j_call: TRBJ1-1; clone_size: NA; v_call: TRBV27; cdr3_aa: CASRSTGTLEAFF; cdr3_nt: TGTGCCAGCAGGTCCACAGGGACCCTTGAAGCTTTCTTT
d_call: NA; j_call: TRBJ2-2; clone_size: NA; v_call: TRBV25-1; cdr3_aa: CATGGPYTGELFF; cdr3_nt: TGTGCCACAGGAGGTCCTTACACCGGGGAGCTGTTTTTT
d_call: TRBD1; j_call: TRBJ1-4; clone_size: NA; v_call: TRBV5-1; cdr3_aa: CASSQGATNEKLFF; cdr3_nt: TGCGCCAGCAGCCAGGGGGCAACTAATGAAAAACTGTTTTTT
d_call: NA; j_call: TRBJ2-3; clone_size: NA; v_call: TRBV5-6; cdr3_aa: CASSFRGRTTDTQYF; cdr3_nt: TGTGCCAGCAGTTTCAGGGGTCGTACTACAGATACGCAGTATTTT
d_call: NA; j_call: TRBJ2-3; clone_size: NA; v_call: TRBV9; cdr3_aa: CASSVEAHRTDTQYF; cdr3_nt: TGTGCCAGCAGCGTAGAGGCGCACCGCACAGATACGCAGTATTTT
d_call: NA; j_call: TRBJ1-1; clone_size: once; v_call: TRBV9; cdr3_aa: CASSVAETGNTEAFF; cdr3_nt: TGTGCCAGCAGCGTAGCTGAGACGGGGAACACTGAAGCTTTCTTT
d_call: TRBD2; j_call: TRBJ2-3; clone_size: NA; v_call: TRBV19; cdr3_aa: CASSIGAGANTDTQYF; cdr3_nt: TGTGCCAGTAGTATTGGAGCGGGGGCCAACACAGATACGCAGTATTTT